The sequence of this TCR beta chain was determined in a study of patients and donors after allogeneic stem cell transplantation. The junction had 6 bases not matched to a gene; V was cut back by 3 bases and J by 8 bases. The CDR3 has 13 amino acids. Germline V gene sequence: CDR1 DFQATT, CDR2 SNEGSKA (reference sequence). Each CDR3 protein gets one entry after TCRdb re-called the RT-PCR reads with MiXCR. The sample lists about 960,000 distinct CDR3 sequences, about a sixth occurring once. The chain combines TRBV20-1 with TRBJ2-1, with TRBD2 matching 8 bases. This receptor was taken from a human donor who was either an allogeneic HSCT recipient or a stem cell or donor lymphocyte infusion donor (not recorded which). It is not recorded whose cells these are; they may come from a transplant donor. Sequenced sample: blood, either unsorted or a sorted T cell fraction (not recorded which). The CDR3 region has the DNA TGCAGTGCTAGCGGGGGGGCTTGGGATGAGCAGTTCTTC. It codes for CSASGGAWDEQFF.